A selection of T cell receptor beta chains follows, all from one sample in a study of blood T cell repertoires in COVID-19. Using immunoSEQ multiplex PCR, the repertoire was profiled, and TCRdb retains in-frame clones only, with some absent. Among 120,000 to 150,000 clones listed, 84% were seen once. The sequencing sample was made of PBMCs or T cells enriched from blood (not recorded which). Receptor source: a man in his forties with acute COVID-19. The CDR3 runs from the conserved cysteine through the conserved F or W. The order of the fields is CDR3 protein, CDR3 DNA, V gene, D gene, J gene. The D gene is left open where the match is weak.

CASSSGLAGAHEQFF | TGTGCCAGCAGCTCCGGACTAGCGGGAGCACATGAGCAGTTCTTC | TRBV7-2 | TRBD2 | TRBJ2-1
CASTPPGSGSTDTQYF | TGTGCCAGCACCCCCCCGGGGAGCGGGAGTACAGATACGCAGTATTTT | TRBV7-8 | TRBD2 | TRBJ2-3
CASSQGAEAGQYF | TGTGCCAGCAGCCAAGGGGCGGAGGCCGGACAGTACTTC | TRBV14 | . | TRBJ2-4
CAFLQGGFYNEQFF | TGTGCCTTTTTACAGGGGGGCTTCTACAATGAGCAGTTCTTC | TRBV30 | TRBD1 | TRBJ2-1
CASSLADSAYEQYF | TGTGCCAGCTCACTCGCCGACAGTGCCTACGAGCAGTACTTC | TRBV18 | . | TRBJ2-7
CASSEELAGGEGQYF | TGTGCCAGCAGTGAAGAACTAGCGGGGGGAGAGGGCCAGTACTTC | TRBV25-1 | TRBD2 | TRBJ2-5
CASSLAPQSTEAFF | TGTGCCAGCAGCTTGGCTCCACAGTCCACTGAAGCTTTCTTT | TRBV5-4 | . | TRBJ1-1
CAISGLGLADTQYF | TGTGCCATCAGTGGACTAGGGTTGGCAGATACGCAGTATTTT | TRBV10-3 | . | TRBJ2-3
CASSAQTSVAADTQYF | TGTGCCAGCAGTGCCCAGACTAGCGTGGCCGCAGATACGCAGTATTTT | TRBV25-1 | TRBD2 | TRBJ2-3
CASSFQGGSGDTQYF | TGTGCCAGCAGTTTCCAGGGGGGTTCTGGAGATACGCAGTATTTT | TRBV28 | . | TRBJ2-3